The 30 T cell receptor beta chains below all came from one sample that was sequenced in a study of cytotoxic CD8 clonotypes in ibrutinib-treated CLL. Here immunoSEQ multiplex PCR was the method, and the copy in TCRdb shows in-frame clones only, minus some. Among about 68,000 clones, approximately 80% were seen once, and the ten largest hold around 7.7%. This material consisted of PBMCs, taken at disease progression, from a patient treated with ibrutinib. The source of these receptors is a human donor with chronic lymphocytic leukemia.

J is TRBJ2-7 and V is TRBV5-4, with D perhaps assigned TRBD1 or TRBD2 (5 bases each). V was pared by 4 bases and J by 2 bases, with 16 bases between. Germline assignment: CDR1 SGHNT and CDR2 YYREEE (reference sequence). The CDR3 totals 15 residues. The CDR3 loop is CASSKAGTAPYEQYF. The CDR3, as DNA: TGTGCCAGCAGCAAAGCCGGGACGGCCCCCTACGAGCAGTACTTC.

The chain uses TRBV4-1 and TRBJ1-1, with D tentatively TRBD1 (5 bases). Germline V CDR1 and CDR2: MGHRA, YSYEKL. This CDR3 is 15 amino acids long. V lost 0 bases to trimming and J lost 0 bases, with 8 bases between them. This CDR3 reads CASSQDWTLNTEAFF. CDR3 in DNA: TGCGCCAGCAGCCAAGACTGGACATTGAACACTGAAGCTTTCTTT.

The chain links TRBV6-1 to TRBJ1-4; D is possibly TRBD1 (6 bases). This CDR3 comprises 13 residues. Germline-derived CDR1 and CDR2 are MNHNS and SASEGT. The V and J ends lost 6 bases and 7 bases respectively, with 12 bases between them. Written as DNA, the CDR3 is TGTGCCAGCAGCAGGGGTGTTGGTGAAAAACTGTTTTTT. Protein: CASSRGVGEKLFF.

The chain combines TRBV5-1 with TRBJ2-7; 9 bases line up with TRBD2. The CDR3 runs to 16 residues. Germline trimming cut 0 bases from V and 5 bases from J; bases unmatched to any gene: 9. Germline V CDR1 and CDR2: SGHRS, YFSETQ. For the CDR3, the DNA is TGCGCCAGCAGCTTGGCCGGGAATAGCGGGAGAGACGAGCAGTACTTC. This encodes CASSLAGNSGRDEQYF.

V gene TRBV6-5 combines with J gene TRBJ1-1; D is undetermined. The CDR3 is made up of 15 amino acids. Trimming stripped 1 base from V and 5 bases from J, with 14 bases between. Germline CDR1 reads MNHEY; CDR2 reads SVGAGI. The CDR3 spells CASSYWGGPATEAFF. In DNA, the CDR3 is TGTGCCAGCAGTTACTGGGGAGGGCCTGCGACTGAAGCTTTCTTT.

This clone was picked up a small number of times. The rearrangement links TRBV6-5 to TRBJ1-4, with 10 nucleotides matching TRBD1. The CDR3 runs 15 residues. CDR1 and CDR2 from the germline V gene are MNHEY and SVGAGI. J gave up 8 bases and V 5 bases, and 8 bases lay outside the gene matches. Written as DNA, the CDR3 is TGTGCCAGCAGTCATCGGACAGGGGGAGGAGAAAAACTGTTTTTT. Protein product: CASSHRTGGGEKLFF.

This sequence joins TRBV5-4 and TRBJ2-3, with TRBD2 as a possible D gene (5 bases). Between the trimmed V and J ends, which lost 2 bases and 5 bases, there was a span of 9 bases. The germline CDR1 and CDR2 sequences are SGHNT and YYREEE (reference sequence). This CDR3 comprises 13 residues. Written as DNA, the CDR3 is TGTGCCAGCAGCTTACCCGGGATAGATACGCAGTATTTT. Translating gives CASSLPGIDTQYF.

The rearrangement uses TRBV4-2 and TRBJ1-4; D unclear. CDR1 and CDR2 from the germline V gene are LGHNA and YNFKEQ. Trimming stripped 8 bases from V and 3 bases from J, with 13 bases between. CDR3 length equals 14 residues. The CDR3 region is CASPLLAANEKLFF. In nucleotides, the CDR3 is TGTGCCAGCCCCCTCCTCGCTGCTAATGAAAAACTGTTTTTT.

V usage is TRBV27 and J usage is TRBJ2-3, with 10 bases aligning to TRBD1. V trimming: 5 bases; J trimming: 6 bases; junction bases outside the gene matches: 11. Germline lookup yields CDR1 MNHEY and CDR2 SMNVEV (reference sequence). This CDR3 region has 16 residues. DNA of the CDR3: TGTGCCAGCAGTGCCCCGACAGGGGGCCCCCAGGATACGCAGTATTTT. This gives the protein CASSAPTGGPQDTQYF.

The V and J genes are TRBV5-1 and TRBJ2-2; a possible D gene is TRBD1 (5 bases). From germline, CDR1 is SGHRS and CDR2 YFSETQ. The length of the CDR3 is 13 residues. V lost 3 bases and J lost 3, with 6 bases in between. CDR3 DNA: TGCGCCAGCAGCTCACAGGACACCGGGGAGCTGTTTTTT. Translation: CASSSQDTGELFF.

V gene TRBV10-1 combines with J gene TRBJ2-5, with 8 bases identical to TRBD2. The CDR3 has 14 amino acids. The ends lost 8 bases at V and 2 bases at J; junction bases unmatched: 7. Germline V CDR1 and CDR2: WNHNN, SYGVQD (reference sequence). The CDR3 DNA follows: TGCGCCAGCCTCGAGCGGGAGAGGCAAGAGACCCAGTACTTC. Its translation: CASLERERQETQYF.

J is TRBJ1-3 and V is TRBV4-1; 8 bases fit TRBD1. This CDR3 region has 16 residues. The junction had 5 bases not matched to a gene; V was cut back by 0 bases and J by 4 bases. Germline V gene sequence: CDR1 MGHRA, CDR2 YSYEKL. For the CDR3, the DNA is TGCGCCAGCAGCCAAGATCAGGGGGCAGGCGGAAACACCATATATTTT. Encoded protein: CASSQDQGAGGNTIYF.

This chain connects TRBV7-3 to TRBJ2-3; 8 bases map to TRBD2. This CDR3 has 13 residues. V lost 5 bases, J lost 4 bases, and 2 bases stayed unmatched. CDR1 and CDR2 from the germline V gene are SGHTA and FQGTGA. CDR3 region: CASSRTSPDTQYF. For the CDR3, the DNA is TGTGCCAGCAGCCGGACTAGCCCAGATACGCAGTATTTT.

The rearrangement links TRBV5-1 to TRBJ2-1; perhaps TRBD1 as D (6 bases). From germline, CDR1 is SGHRS and CDR2 YFSETQ. This CDR3 is built from 16 residues. V lost 4 bases and J 4 bases, leaving 18 bases between the germline ends. The CDR3 sequence is CASSPVRGQIYNEQFF. CDR3 coding DNA: TGCGCCAGCAGCCCCGTCCGAGGACAGATTTACAATGAGCAGTTCTTC. The whole variable domain, filled in from reference TRBV5-1 and TRBJ2-1, reads KAGVTQTPRYLIKTRGQQVTLSCSPISGHRSVSWYQQTPGQGLQFLFEYFSETQRNKGNFPGRFSGRQFSNSRSEMNVSTLELGDSALYLCASSPVRGQIYNEQFFGPGTRLTVL.

The chain combines TRBV6-1 with TRBJ2-1; possibly TRBD2 for D (5 bases). Germline V gene lookup returns CDR1 MNHNS and CDR2 SASEGT. The CDR3 is 15 residues long. Trimming left V 2 bases short and J 2 bases short, with 10 bases between. The CDR3 DNA sequence: TGTGCCAGCAGTGAATTCGGGGTGACCTACAATGAGCAGTTCTTC. It yields the protein CASSEFGVTYNEQFF.

This rearrangement joins TRBV29-1 to TRBJ1-1, with D uncertain. Germline CDR1 reads SQVTM; CDR2 reads ANQGSEA. The V end was cut by 8 bases, the J end by 6 bases, with 13 bases between. The CDR3 runs 11 residues. CDR3 sequence (DNA): TGCAGCTCCGAACTAAACGCTGAAGCTTTCTTT. Translation gives CSSELNAEAFF.

CDR3: CSVTRDRGYEQYF. CDR3 coding DNA: TGCAGCGTTACCCGGGACAGGGGTTACGAGCAGTACTTC. The chain links TRBV29-1 to TRBJ2-7, with TRBD1 identical over 10 bases. CDR3 length: 13 amino acids. J gave up 4 bases and V 5 bases, and 5 bases lay outside the gene matches. Germline-derived CDR1 and CDR2 are SQVTM and ANQGSEA.

The chain uses TRBV4-2 and TRBJ1-2; 8 nucleotides line up with TRBD1. This CDR3 is 16 amino acids long. Germline CDR1 LGHNA, CDR2 YNFKEQ. V shed 0 bases and J 8 bases; nucleotides not matched to a gene: 11. CDR3 DNA sequence: TGTGCCAGCAGCCAAGATAACGGCAGGGGGCTCGGGGGCTACACCTTC. It is translated as CASSQDNGRGLGGYTF.

This chain joins TRBV6-1 and TRBJ2-7, with TRBD1 matching over 8 bases. With V trimmed by 7 bases and J by 6 bases, 11 bases remained unmatched. This CDR3 region has 14 residues. CDR1 and CDR2 from the germline V gene are MNHNS and SASEGT. The CDR3 DNA is TGTGCCAGCACTCGGAGGACAGGGACCGGCGAGCAGTACTTC. This translates into CASTRRTGTGEQYF.

This clone was seen a few times. The genes are TRBV7-9 and TRBJ2-7; 10 positions agree with TRBD1. The germline gives CDR1 SEHNR, CDR2 FQNEAQ (reference sequence). The CDR3 contains 15 residues. V lost 7 bases, J lost 4 bases, and 10 bases stayed unmatched. The chain's CDR3 is CASKMTGGVRYEQYF. The CDR3, as DNA: TGTGCCAGCAAGATGACAGGGGGCGTGAGGTACGAGCAGTACTTC.

V gene TRBV5-1 combines with J gene TRBJ1-2, with 9 bases aligning to TRBD1. With 4 bases clipped from V and 8 bases from J, the junction kept 9 bases outside the gene matches. CDR3 length: 14 amino acids. Per the germline V gene, CDR1 is SGHRS and CDR2 is YFSETQ. Written as DNA, the CDR3 is TGCGCCAGCAGCGTTGTGGGACAGGGAAAGGGCTACACCTTC. This translates into CASSVVGQGKGYTF.

V usage is TRBV5-1 and J usage is TRBJ2-3; 7 bases line up with TRBD2. CDR3 length equals 16 residues. V shed 1 base and J 2 bases; nucleotides not matched to a gene: 7. Germline V gives CDR1 SGHRS, CDR2 YFSETQ. CDR3 nucleotide sequence: TGCGCCAGCAGCTTGCAGGGCGGGGGAAACACAGATACGCAGTATTTT. Protein: CASSLQGGGNTDTQYF.

The J gene is TRBJ2-3, the V gene TRBV19; 7 nucleotides match TRBD2. CDR1 and CDR2 from the germline V gene are LNHDA and SQIVND (reference sequence). V was pared by 4 bases and J by 3 bases, with 7 bases of the junction left unmatched. This CDR3 spans 15 amino acids. CDR3 residues: CASSTRGRVTDTQYF. The CDR3 nucleotides read TGTGCCAGTAGTACCCGGGGGAGGGTAACAGATACGCAGTATTTT.

This clone occurred once. The rearrangement joins TRBV2 to TRBJ2-7; D possibly uses TRBD1 or TRBD2 (5 bases each). The V end lost 6 bases, the J end lost 2 bases, and 14 bases lay between the germline ends. Germline values: CDR1 SNHLY, CDR2 FYNNEI. The length of the CDR3 is 14 residues. CDR3 coding DNA: TGTGCCAGCAGAGGGGAGACCATCCCCTACGAGCAGTACTTC. Translating gives CASRGETIPYEQYF.

The J gene is TRBJ2-2, the V gene TRBV27; TRBD2 agrees at 11 bases. In germline, CDR1 is MNHEY, CDR2 SMNVEV (reference sequence). V lost 6 bases and J lost 3; bases outside the gene matches: 3. The CDR3 runs to 15 residues. DNA of the CDR3: TGTGCCAGCAGCTCGGGACTAGCGGACACCGGGGAGCTGTTTTTT. Its protein product is CASSSGLADTGELFF.

J is TRBJ1-5 and V is TRBV18; D gene ambiguous. From germline, CDR1 is KGHSH and CDR2 LQKENI. The CDR3 has 15 residues. The V end lost 4 bases, the J end lost 1 base, and 11 bases lay between the germline ends. CDR3 DNA: TGTGCCAGCTCACACGGGGAAGCGAGCAATCAGCCCCAGCATTTT. Encoded protein: CASSHGEASNQPQHF.

The chain recombines TRBV5-6 with TRBJ2-7, with 7 bases aligning to TRBD1. J lost 7 bases, V lost 3 bases, and 10 bases had no gene match. CDR1 is SGHDT and CDR2 is YYEEEE in the germline V gene. CDR3 length: 14 residues. The CDR3 DNA follows: TGTGCCAGCAGCTACCGGACAGGCCCGGTTGAGCAGTACTTC. The encoded protein is CASSYRTGPVEQYF.

The chain links TRBV4-1 to TRBJ1-1; 9 bases agree with TRBD1. J lost 2 bases, V lost 3 bases, and 4 bases had no gene match. The germline CDR1 and CDR2 sequences are MGHRA and YSYEKL. The CDR3 consists of 15 residues. CDR3 coding DNA: TGCGCCAGCAGCCATCACAGGGGGCGAAACACTGAAGCTTTCTTT. Its protein product is CASSHHRGRNTEAFF.

This clone showed up just a few times. The V gene is TRBV15, the J gene TRBJ1-2, with 7 nucleotides matching TRBD1. Trimming took 1 base from V and 8 from J; bases not matched to a gene: 7. Germline V lookup: CDR1 LNHNV, CDR2 YYDKDF (reference sequence). The length of the CDR3 is 14 residues. The CDR3 DNA is TGTGCCACCAGCAGAGGGGGGACAGCTAGCGGCTACACCTTC. This codes for CATSRGGTASGYTF.

CDR3 protein: CASSQPKGGNNQPQHF. For the CDR3, the DNA is TGTGCCAGCAGCCAACCCAAGGGTGGGAACAATCAGCCCCAGCATTTT. V usage is TRBV16 and J usage is TRBJ1-5; D not resolved. This CDR3 spans 16 amino acids. CDR1 is KGHSY, CDR2 FQNENV, per germline. V lost 2 bases, J lost 3 bases, and 14 bases lay in between. Complete variable domain (other parts from reference TRBV16 and TRBJ1-5): GEEVAQTPKHLVRGEGQKAKLYCAPIKGHSYVFWYQQVLKNEFKFLISFQNENVFDETGMPKERFSAKCLPNSPCSLEIQATKLEDSAVYFCASSQPKGGNNQPQHFGDGTRLSIL.